These T cell receptor beta chains were read from a single sample in a study of shared clonotypes between healthy human individuals. The table came from immunoSEQ multiplex PCR; TCRdb's copy has only in-frame clones and leaves some out. Counted here are approximately 1,500,000 clones, approximately 98% occurring once; the ten biggest clones make up 0.45%. Sequenced material: naive CD4+ T cells sorted from blood. These receptors were taken from a man aged 25-40 years in good health. The CDR3 runs from the conserved cysteine through the conserved F or W. The D gene is left open where the match is weak. The listing skips clone size in some rows; elsewhere it reads once, few, many or a size class.

j_gene | v_gene | d_gene | abundance | len | CDR3aa | CDR3nt
TRBJ1-4 | TRBV18 | NA | NA | 12 | CASSPKRHSLFF | TGTGCCAGCTCACCTAAACGTCACAGCTTGTTTTTT
TRBJ2-3 | TRBV9 | NA | NA | 14 | CASSVVPSTDTQYF | TGTGCCAGCAGCGTAGTCCCTAGCACAGATACGCAGTATTTT
TRBJ1-3 | TRBV7-9 | NA | NA | 17 | CASSPQLGGGSGNTIYF | TGTGCCAGCAGCCCCCAGTTAGGGGGAGGCTCTGGAAACACCATATATTTT
TRBJ2-5 | TRBV28 | NA | NA | 14 | CASSLAGALGTQYF | TGTGCCAGCAGTTTAGCAGGGGCCTTGGGGACCCAGTACTTC
TRBJ1-2 | TRBV11-2 | NA | NA | 17 | CASSRYYRTALNYGYTF | TGTGCCAGCAGCCGTTATTATCGGACAGCCCTTAACTATGGCTACACCTTC
TRBJ1-1 | TRBV11-3 | NA | NA | 13 | CASSPDSSTEAFF | TGTGCCAGCAGCCCCGACAGTTCCACTGAAGCTTTCTTT
TRBJ2-3 | TRBV5-4 | NA | NA | 14 | CASSSGTYTDTQYF | TGTGCCAGCAGCTCAGGGACTTACACAGATACGCAGTATTTT
TRBJ2-3 | TRBV9 | NA | NA | 16 | CASSAGAMGGTDTQYF | TGTGCCAGCAGCGCAGGGGCTATGGGGGGCACAGATACGCAGTATTTT
TRBJ2-1 | TRBV5-8 | NA | NA | 13 | CASSFAAYNEQFF | TGTGCCAGCAGCTTTGCAGCCTACAATGAGCAGTTCTTC
TRBJ1-4 | TRBV5-1 | TRBD1 | NA | 15 | CASSLEGTAPETLFF | TGCGCCAGCAGCTTGGAGGGGACAGCGCCCGAAACCCTGTTTTTT
TRBJ2-2 | TRBV11-3 | NA | NA | 13 | CASSWLGAGELFF | TGTGCCAGCAGTTGGTTGGGGGCCGGGGAGCTGTTTTTT
TRBJ2-2 | TRBV5-5 | NA | NA | 16 | CASRDKVLGPTGELFF | TGTGCCAGCAGAGATAAGGTGCTAGGTCCTACCGGGGAGCTGTTTTTT
TRBJ2-7 | TRBV25-1 | NA | NA | 16 | CASTRPVYPQAYEQYF | TGTGCCAGCACGCGGCCGGTATACCCCCAAGCCTACGAGCAGTACTTC
TRBJ2-7 | TRBV7-8 | NA | NA | 12 | CASSLGSYEQYF | TGTGCCAGCAGCTTAGGTTCATACGAGCAGTACTTC
TRBJ2-1 | TRBV20-1 | NA | NA | 10 | CSALGDEQFF | TGCAGTGCCCTAGGTGATGAGCAGTTCTTC
TRBJ1-3 | TRBV27 | NA | NA | 16 | CASSLSWPSFANTIYF | TGTGCCAGCAGTTTATCGTGGCCGTCGTTTGCAAACACCATATATTTT
TRBJ2-2 | TRBV18 | NA | NA | 15 | CASYYSGSNTGELFF | TGTGCCAGCTACTATTCGGGTTCGAACACCGGGGAGCTGTTTTTT
TRBJ2-1 | TRBV11-2 | NA | NA | 15 | CASSWGRNSYNEQFF | TGTGCCAGCAGCTGGGGGCGAAACTCCTACAATGAGCAGTTCTTC
TRBJ2-1 | TRBV25-1 | NA | NA | 13 | CACRREVTNEQFF | TGTGCTTGTCGAAGGGAGGTAACCAATGAGCAGTTCTTC
TRBJ2-7 | TRBV28 | NA | NA | 15 | CASTRREGTKNEQYF | TGTGCCAGCACGCGACGGGAAGGTACTAAGAACGAGCAGTACTTC
TRBJ2-7 | TRBV7-9 | TRBD1 | NA | 13 | CASRLQGQYEQYF | TGTGCCAGCAGGCTACAGGGGCAATACGAGCAGTACTTC
TRBJ2-7 | TRBV27 | NA | NA | 14 | CASRMKGSSYEQYF | TGTGCCAGCAGGATGAAGGGGAGCTCCTACGAGCAGTACTTC
TRBJ1-4 | TRBV10-2 | TRBD1 | once | 14 | CASSVGTGREKLFF | TGCGCCAGCAGTGTCGGGACAGGGCGTGAAAAACTGTTTTTT
TRBJ2-3 | TRBV7-2 | NA | once | 11 | CASNLRDTQYF | TGTGCCAGCAATCTTAGAGATACGCAGTATTTT
TRBJ2-3 | TRBV9 | NA | NA | 15 | CASSVAPGYTDTQYF | TGTGCCAGCAGCGTAGCCCCAGGGTACACAGATACGCAGTATTTT
TRBJ2-3 | TRBV6-4 | NA | once | 11 | CASRLGDTQYF | TGTGCCAGCAGATTGGGAGATACGCAGTATTTT
TRBJ2-5 | TRBV6-1 | TRBD2 | NA | 14 | CASSGLAGGETQYF | TGTGCCAGCAGTGGCCTAGCGGGAGGGGAGACCCAGTACTTC
TRBJ2-7 | TRBV5-1 | NA | NA | 16 | CASSYGQTGGAYEQYF | TGCGCCAGCAGCTACGGACAGACGGGAGGCGCCTACGAGCAGTACTTC
TRBJ2-5 | TRBV7-9 | NA | NA | 14 | CASSLRTAQETQYF | TGTGCCAGCAGCTTAAGGACAGCCCAAGAGACCCAGTACTTC
TRBJ1-5 | TRBV19 | TRBD1 | NA | 15 | CASLAPGQGNQPQHF | TGTGCCAGCTTAGCCCCGGGACAGGGCAATCAGCCCCAGCATTTT
TRBJ2-7 | TRBV7-6 | NA | NA | 13 | CASSLSTGYEQYF | TGTGCCAGCAGCTTATCGACAGGTTACGAGCAGTACTTC
TRBJ2-7 | TRBV19 | TRBD1 | NA | 14 | CASKRGQGFYEQYF | TGTGCCAGTAAACGGGGACAGGGGTTCTACGAGCAGTACTTC
TRBJ2-7 | TRBV13 | TRBD2 | once | 18 | CASSLSHRRTSGPHEQYF | TGTGCCAGCAGCTTATCACATCGGAGGACTAGCGGGCCCCACGAGCAGTACTTC
TRBJ1-4 | TRBV5-1 | TRBD1 | NA | 16 | CASSRGQGDFEEKLFF | TGCGCCAGCAGTCGGGGACAGGGCGATTTCGAAGAAAAACTGTTTTTT
TRBJ2-1 | TRBV5-1 | TRBD2 | NA | 16 | CASSLGTSGRSNEQFF | TGCGCCAGCAGCCTAGGGACTAGCGGGAGGAGCAATGAGCAGTTCTTC
TRBJ2-7 | TRBV5-6 | TRBD1 | NA | 13 | CASRRQGPSEQYF | TGTGCCAGCAGGCGACAGGGGCCAAGCGAGCAGTACTTC
TRBJ2-1 | TRBV5-1 | NA | few | 13 | CASSPDTYNEQFF | TGCGCCAGCAGCCCGGACACCTACAATGAGCAGTTCTTC
TRBJ1-2 | TRBV13 | NA | once | 14 | CASSPGPPSFGYTF | TGTGCCAGCAGCCCAGGTCCCCCCTCGTTTGGCTACACCTTC
TRBJ2-1 | TRBV5-1 | TRBD2 | NA | 17 | CASSWTSGSPGLDEQFF | TGCGCCAGCAGCTGGACTAGCGGGAGTCCGGGGTTGGATGAGCAGTTCTTC
TRBJ2-7 | TRBV14 | NA | NA | 14 | CASSQDLRGVEQYF | TGTGCCAGCAGCCAAGACCTTCGAGGGGTCGAGCAGTACTTC
TRBJ2-1 | TRBV10-2 | TRBD2 | NA | 14 | CASRSGLAGFEQFF | TGCGCCAGCAGATCGGGACTAGCGGGGTTTGAGCAGTTCTTC